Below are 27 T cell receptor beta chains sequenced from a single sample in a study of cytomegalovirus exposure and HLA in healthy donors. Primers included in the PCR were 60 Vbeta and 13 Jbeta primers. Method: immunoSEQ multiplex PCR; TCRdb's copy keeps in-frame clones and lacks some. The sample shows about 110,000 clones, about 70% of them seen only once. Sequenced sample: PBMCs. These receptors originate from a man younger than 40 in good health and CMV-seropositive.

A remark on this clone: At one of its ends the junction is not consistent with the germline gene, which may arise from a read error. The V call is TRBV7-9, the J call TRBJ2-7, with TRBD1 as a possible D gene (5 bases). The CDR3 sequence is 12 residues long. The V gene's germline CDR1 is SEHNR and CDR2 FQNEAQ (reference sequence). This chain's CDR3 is CSSSTDSYEQYF. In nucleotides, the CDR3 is TGTTCCAGCAGCACAGACAGCTACGAGCAGTACTTC.

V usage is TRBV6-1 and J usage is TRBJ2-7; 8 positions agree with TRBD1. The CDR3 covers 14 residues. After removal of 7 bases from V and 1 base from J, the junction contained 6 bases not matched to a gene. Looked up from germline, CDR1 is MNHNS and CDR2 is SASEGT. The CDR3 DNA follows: TGTGCCAGCAACGAGGACAGGGTTTCCTACGAGCAGTACTTC. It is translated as CASNEDRVSYEQYF.

In nucleotides, the CDR3 is TGTGCCAGCAGCTTTGGGACAGGACGCTCCTACGAGCAGTACTTC. Amino acid sequence: CASSFGTGRSYEQYF. J is TRBJ2-7 and V is TRBV5-4; TRBD1 matches 8 bases. The junction had 4 bases not matched to a gene; V was cut back by 2 bases and J by 0 bases. Germline CDR1 and CDR2: SGHNT and YYREEE (reference sequence). This CDR3 spans 15 amino acids.

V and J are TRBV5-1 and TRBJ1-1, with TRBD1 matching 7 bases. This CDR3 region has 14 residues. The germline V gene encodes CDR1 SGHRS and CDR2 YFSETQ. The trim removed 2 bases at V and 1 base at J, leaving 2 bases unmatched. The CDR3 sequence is CASSLGGPNTEAFF. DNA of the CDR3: TGCGCCAGCAGCTTAGGGGGCCCGAACACTGAAGCTTTCTTT.

DNA of the CDR3: TGTGCCAGCAGACTCCGGGGGGCTGGCACCGGGGAGCTGTTTTTT. As protein: CASRLRGAGTGELFF. The chain recombines TRBV5-6 with TRBJ2-2, with D maybe TRBD2 (7 bases). Trimming took off 5 bases at V and 4 bases at J, with 15 bases between the two ends. Germline CDR1 SGHDT, CDR2 YYEEEE. The CDR3 is 15 amino acids. Full variable domain (remainder filled in from reference TRBV5-6 and TRBJ2-2): DAGVTQSPTHLIKTRGQQVTLRCSPKSGHDTVSWYQQALGQGPQFIFQYYEEEERQRGNFPDRFSGHQFPNYSSELNVNALLLGDSALYLCASRLRGAGTGELFFGEGSRLTVL.

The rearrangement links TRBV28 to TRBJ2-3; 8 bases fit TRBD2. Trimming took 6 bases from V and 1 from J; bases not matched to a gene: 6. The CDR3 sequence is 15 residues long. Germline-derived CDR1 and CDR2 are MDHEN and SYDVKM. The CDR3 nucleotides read TGTGCCAGCAGCTACTGGCGGGGGGGCACAGATACGCAGTATTTT. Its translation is CASSYWRGGTDTQYF.

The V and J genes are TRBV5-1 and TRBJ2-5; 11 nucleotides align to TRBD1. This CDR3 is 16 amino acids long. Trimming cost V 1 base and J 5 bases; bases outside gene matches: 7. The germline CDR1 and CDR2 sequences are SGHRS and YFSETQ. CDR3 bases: TGCGCCAGCAGCTTGCAAGGACAGGGGGCGGGGGAGACCCAGTACTTC. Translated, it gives CASSLQGQGAGETQYF.

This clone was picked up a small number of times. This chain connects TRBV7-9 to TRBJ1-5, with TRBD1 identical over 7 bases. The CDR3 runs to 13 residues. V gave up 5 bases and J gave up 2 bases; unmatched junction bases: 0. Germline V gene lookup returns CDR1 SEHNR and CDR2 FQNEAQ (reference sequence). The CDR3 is CASSGQGNQPQHF. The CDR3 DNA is TGTGCCAGCAGCGGACAGGGCAATCAGCCCCAGCATTTT. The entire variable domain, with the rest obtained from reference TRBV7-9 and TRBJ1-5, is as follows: DTGVSQNPRHKITKRGQNVTFRCDPISEHNRLYWYRQTLGQGPEFLTYFQNEAQLEKSRLLSDRFSAERPKGSFSTLEIQRTEQGDSAMYLCASSGQGNQPQHFGDGTRLSIL.

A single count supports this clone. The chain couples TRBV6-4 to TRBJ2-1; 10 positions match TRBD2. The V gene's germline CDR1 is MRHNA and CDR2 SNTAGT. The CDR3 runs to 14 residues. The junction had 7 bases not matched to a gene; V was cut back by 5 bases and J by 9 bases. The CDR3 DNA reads TGTGCCAGCAGTAGTAAGCGGGGGGGGTTTGAGCAGTTCTTC. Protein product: CASSSKRGGFEQFF.

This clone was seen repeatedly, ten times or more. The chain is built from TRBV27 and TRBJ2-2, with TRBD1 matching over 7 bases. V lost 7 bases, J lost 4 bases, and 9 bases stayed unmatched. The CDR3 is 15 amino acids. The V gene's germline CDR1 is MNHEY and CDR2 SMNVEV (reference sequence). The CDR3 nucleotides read TGTGCCAGCAAACCTCGACAGGGCGGCACCGGGGAGCTGTTTTTT. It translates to CASKPRQGGTGELFF.

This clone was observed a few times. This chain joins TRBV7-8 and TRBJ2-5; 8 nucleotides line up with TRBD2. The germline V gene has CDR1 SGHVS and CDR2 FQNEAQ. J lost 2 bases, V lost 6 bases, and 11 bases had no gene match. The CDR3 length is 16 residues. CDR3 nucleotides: TGTGCCAGCAGTCTTAGTAGCGGGGCACCACAAGAGACCCAGTACTTC. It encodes CASSLSSGAPQETQYF.

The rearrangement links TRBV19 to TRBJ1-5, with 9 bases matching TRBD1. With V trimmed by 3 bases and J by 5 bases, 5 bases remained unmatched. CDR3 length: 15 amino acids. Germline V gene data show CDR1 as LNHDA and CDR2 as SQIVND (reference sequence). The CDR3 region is CASSMTGGLHQPQHF. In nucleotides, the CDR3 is TGTGCCAGTAGTATGACAGGGGGACTCCATCAGCCCCAGCATTTT.

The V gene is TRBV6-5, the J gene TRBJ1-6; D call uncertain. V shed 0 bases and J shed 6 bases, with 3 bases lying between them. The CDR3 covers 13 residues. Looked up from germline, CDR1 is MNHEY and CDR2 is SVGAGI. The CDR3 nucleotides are TGTGCCAGCAGTTACTCGAGTAATTCACCCCTCCACTTT. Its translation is CASSYSSNSPLHF.

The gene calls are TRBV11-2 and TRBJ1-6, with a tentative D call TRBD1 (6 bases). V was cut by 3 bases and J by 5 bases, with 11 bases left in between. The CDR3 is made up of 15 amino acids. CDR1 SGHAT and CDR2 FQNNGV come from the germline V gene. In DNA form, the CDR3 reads TGTGCCAGCAGCTTGGACAGCGCAAATAATTCACCCCTCCACTTT. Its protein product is CASSLDSANNSPLHF.

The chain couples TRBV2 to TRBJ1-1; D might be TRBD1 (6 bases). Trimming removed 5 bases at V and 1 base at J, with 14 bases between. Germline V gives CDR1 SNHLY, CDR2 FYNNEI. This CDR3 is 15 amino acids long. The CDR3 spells CASSSGQSGNTEAFF. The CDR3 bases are TGTGCCAGCAGTTCTGGACAGTCAGGGAACACTGAAGCTTTCTTT.

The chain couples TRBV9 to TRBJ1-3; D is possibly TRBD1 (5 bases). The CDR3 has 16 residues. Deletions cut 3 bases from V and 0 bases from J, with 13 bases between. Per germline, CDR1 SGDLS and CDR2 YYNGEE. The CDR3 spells CASSAGGLTSGNTIYF. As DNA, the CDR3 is TGTGCCAGCAGCGCTGGGGGGTTGACCTCTGGAAACACCATATATTTT. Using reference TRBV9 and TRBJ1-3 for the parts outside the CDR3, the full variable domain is DSGVTQTPKHLITATGQRVTLRCSPRSGDLSVYWYQQSLDQGLQFLIQYYNGEERAKGNILERFSAQQFPDLHSELNLSSLELGDSALYFCASSAGGLTSGNTIYFGEGSWLTVV.

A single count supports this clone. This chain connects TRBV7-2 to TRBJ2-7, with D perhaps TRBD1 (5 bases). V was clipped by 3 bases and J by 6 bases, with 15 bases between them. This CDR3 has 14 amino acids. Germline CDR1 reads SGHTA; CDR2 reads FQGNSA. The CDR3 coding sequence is TGTGCCAGCAGCTTTGGGTGGCAGGGCCTCGAGCAGTACTTC. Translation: CASSFGWQGLEQYF.

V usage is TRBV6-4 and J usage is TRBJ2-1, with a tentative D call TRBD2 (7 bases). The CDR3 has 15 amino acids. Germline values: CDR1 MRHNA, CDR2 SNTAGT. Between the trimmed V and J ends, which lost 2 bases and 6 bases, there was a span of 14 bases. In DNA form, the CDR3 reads TGTGCCAGCAGTGACGGGGGGGCGGCCATCAATGAGCAGTTCTTC. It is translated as CASSDGGAAINEQFF.

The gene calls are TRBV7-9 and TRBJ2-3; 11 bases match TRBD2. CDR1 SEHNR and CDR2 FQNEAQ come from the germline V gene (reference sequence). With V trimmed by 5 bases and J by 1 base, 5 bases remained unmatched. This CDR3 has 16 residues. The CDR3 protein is CASSATSGGRTDTQYF. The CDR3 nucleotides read TGTGCCAGCAGCGCTACTAGCGGGGGCCGCACAGATACGCAGTATTTT.

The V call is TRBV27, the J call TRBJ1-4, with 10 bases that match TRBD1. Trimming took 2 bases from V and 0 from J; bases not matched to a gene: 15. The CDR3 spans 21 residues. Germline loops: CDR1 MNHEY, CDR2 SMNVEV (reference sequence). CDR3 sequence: CASSLNQPGQGPSSTNEKLFF. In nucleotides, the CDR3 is TGTGCCAGCAGTTTAAATCAACCGGGACAGGGGCCTTCTTCAACTAATGAAAAACTGTTTTTT.

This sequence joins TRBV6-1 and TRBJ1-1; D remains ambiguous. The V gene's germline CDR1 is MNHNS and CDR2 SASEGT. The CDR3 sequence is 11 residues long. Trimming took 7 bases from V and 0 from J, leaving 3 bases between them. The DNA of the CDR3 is TGTGCCAGCACCTTGAACACTGAAGCTTTCTTT. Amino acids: CASTLNTEAFF.

The CDR3 reads CASRDTSGNTIYF. The CDR3 region has the DNA TGTGCCAGCCGGGACACCTCTGGAAACACCATATATTTT. The chain employs TRBV28 and TRBJ1-3; D perhaps matches TRBD1 (6 bases). The length of the CDR3 is 13 residues. With 8 bases removed from V and 0 bases from J, the gap between germline ends came to 8 bases. Germline assignment: CDR1 MDHEN and CDR2 SYDVKM.

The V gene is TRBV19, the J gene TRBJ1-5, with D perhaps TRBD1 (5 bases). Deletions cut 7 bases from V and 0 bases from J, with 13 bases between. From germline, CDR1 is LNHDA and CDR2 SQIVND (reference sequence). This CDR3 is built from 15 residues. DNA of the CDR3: TGTGCCAGTACCCTGACTGGGGCTAGCAATCAGCCCCAGCATTTT. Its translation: CASTLTGASNQPQHF.

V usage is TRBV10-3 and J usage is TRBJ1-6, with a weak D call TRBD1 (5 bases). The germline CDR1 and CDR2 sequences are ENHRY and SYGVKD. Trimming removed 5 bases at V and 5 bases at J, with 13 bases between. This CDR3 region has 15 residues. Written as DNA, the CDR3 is TGTGCCATCAGTCAACCAGACAGCGATAATTCACCCCTCCACTTT. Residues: CAISQPDSDNSPLHF.

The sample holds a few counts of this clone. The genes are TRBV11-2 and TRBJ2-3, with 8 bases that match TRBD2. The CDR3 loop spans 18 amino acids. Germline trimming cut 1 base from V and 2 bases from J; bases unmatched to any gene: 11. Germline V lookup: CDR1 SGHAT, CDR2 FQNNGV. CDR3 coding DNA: TGTGCCAGCAGCTTAGGGGCAGCGGGGGCCCTCTTCACAGATACGCAGTATTTT. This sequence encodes CASSLGAAGALFTDTQYF.

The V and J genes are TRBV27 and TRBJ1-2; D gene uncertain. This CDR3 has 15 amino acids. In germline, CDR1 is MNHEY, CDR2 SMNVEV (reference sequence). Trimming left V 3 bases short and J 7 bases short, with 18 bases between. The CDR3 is CASSFQARQISGYTF. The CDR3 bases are TGTGCCAGCAGTTTCCAGGCCCGCCAGATTAGTGGCTACACCTTC.

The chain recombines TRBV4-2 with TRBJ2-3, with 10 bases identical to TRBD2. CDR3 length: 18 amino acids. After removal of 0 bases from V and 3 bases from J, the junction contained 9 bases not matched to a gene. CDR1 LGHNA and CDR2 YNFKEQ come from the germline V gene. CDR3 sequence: CASSQDFVTSGETDTQYF. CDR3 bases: TGTGCCAGCAGCCAAGATTTCGTTACTAGCGGGGAAACAGATACGCAGTATTTT.